Sequencing of this TCR beta chain was carried out in a study of T cell responses to AZD1222 COVID-19 vaccine. The overall study: Second-dose recipients at about 4 or about 12 weeks were treated as one pooled group.

There are a few counts of this clone. Antigen: not known. Study-level points and caveats: Of spike-specific TCRs, nearly half reportedly target regions left unmutated in variants. The study found Spike-specific TCR breadth and depth rose after two AZD1222 doses. Possibly, clonal diversity was underestimated; donors were largely white British and included more females.

The repertoire was sequenced with immunoSEQ multiplex PCR; TCRdb's copy has only in-frame clones and lacks some. The sample yields about 190,000 clones, approximately 91% seen once. V was trimmed by 5 bases and J by 6 bases, leaving 11 bases between them. Germline V gene data show CDR1 as MGHDK and CDR2 as SYGVNS. CDR3 length: 14 amino acids. This sample comprised peripheral blood, obtained on day 0 of AZD1222 vaccination. The receptor was isolated from an adult in good health. The V and J genes are TRBV25-1 and TRBJ1-6; D gene unclear. DNA for the CDR3: TGTGCCAGCAGTATGGAACAGCCTAATTCACCCCTCCACTTT. Translating gives CASSMEQPNSPLHF.